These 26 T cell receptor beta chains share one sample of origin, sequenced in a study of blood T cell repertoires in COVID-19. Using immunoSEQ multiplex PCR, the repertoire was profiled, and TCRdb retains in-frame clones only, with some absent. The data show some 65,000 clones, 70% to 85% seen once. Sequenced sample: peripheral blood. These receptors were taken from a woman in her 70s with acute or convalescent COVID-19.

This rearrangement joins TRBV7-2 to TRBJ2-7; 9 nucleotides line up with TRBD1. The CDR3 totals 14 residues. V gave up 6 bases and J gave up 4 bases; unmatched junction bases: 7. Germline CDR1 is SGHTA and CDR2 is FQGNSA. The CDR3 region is CASSYTGGPYEQYF. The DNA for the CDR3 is TGTGCCAGCAGTTATACAGGGGGCCCATACGAGCAGTACTTC.

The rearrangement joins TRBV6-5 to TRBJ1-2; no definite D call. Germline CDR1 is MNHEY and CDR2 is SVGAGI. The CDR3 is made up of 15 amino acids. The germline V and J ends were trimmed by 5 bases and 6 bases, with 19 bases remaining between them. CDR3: CASSPQIRPEDGYTF. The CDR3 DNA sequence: TGTGCCAGCAGTCCCCAGATCCGCCCAGAGGATGGCTACACCTTC.

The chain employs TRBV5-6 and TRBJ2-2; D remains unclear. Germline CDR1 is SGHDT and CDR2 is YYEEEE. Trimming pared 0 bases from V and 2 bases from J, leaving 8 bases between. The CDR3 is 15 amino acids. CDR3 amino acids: CASSLGQINTGELFF. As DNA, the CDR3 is TGTGCCAGCAGCTTGGGGCAGATCAACACCGGGGAGCTGTTTTTT.

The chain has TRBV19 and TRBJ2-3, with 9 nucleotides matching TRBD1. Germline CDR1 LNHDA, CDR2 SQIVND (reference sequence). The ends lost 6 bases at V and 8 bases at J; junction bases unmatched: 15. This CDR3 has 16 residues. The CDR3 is CASRAEQGALRVTQYF. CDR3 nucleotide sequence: TGTGCCAGTAGGGCCGAACAGGGGGCCCTACGGGTTACGCAGTATTTT. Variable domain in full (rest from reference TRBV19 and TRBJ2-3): DGGITQSPKYLFRKEGQNVTLSCEQNLNHDAMYWYRQDPGQGLRLIYYSQIVNDFQKGDIAEGYSVSREKKESFPLTVTSAQKNPTAFYLCASRAEQGALRVTQYFGPGTRLTVL.

CDR3 in amino acids: CASSLDWNTEAFF. The CDR3 nucleotides read TGTGCCAGCAGCTTGGACTGGAACACTGAAGCTTTCTTT. This chain links TRBV5-4 with TRBJ1-1; no reliable D call. V gave up 0 bases and J gave up 1 base, with 4 bases separating them. The germline gives CDR1 SGHNT, CDR2 YYREEE (reference sequence). The CDR3 length is 13 residues.

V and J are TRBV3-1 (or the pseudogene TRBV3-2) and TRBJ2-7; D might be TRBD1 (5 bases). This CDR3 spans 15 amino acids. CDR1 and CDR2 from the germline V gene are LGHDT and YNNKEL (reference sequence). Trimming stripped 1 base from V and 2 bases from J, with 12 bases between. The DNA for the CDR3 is TGTGCCAGCAGCCAAGCTTATACAGGCCCCTACGAGCAGTACTTC. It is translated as CASSQAYTGPYEQYF.

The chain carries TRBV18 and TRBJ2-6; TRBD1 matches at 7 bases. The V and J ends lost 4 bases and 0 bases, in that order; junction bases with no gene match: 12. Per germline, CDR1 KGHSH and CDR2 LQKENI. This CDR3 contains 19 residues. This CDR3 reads CASSLRPGTANSGANVLTF. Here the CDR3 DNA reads TGTGCCAGCTCACTAAGACCCGGGACAGCCAACTCTGGGGCCAACGTCCTGACTTTC.

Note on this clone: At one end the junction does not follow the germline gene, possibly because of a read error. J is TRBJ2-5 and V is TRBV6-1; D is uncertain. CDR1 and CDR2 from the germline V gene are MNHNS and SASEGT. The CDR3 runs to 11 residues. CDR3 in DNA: TGTGCCAGCGGTGAGAGAGAGACCCAGTACTTC. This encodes CASGERETQYF.

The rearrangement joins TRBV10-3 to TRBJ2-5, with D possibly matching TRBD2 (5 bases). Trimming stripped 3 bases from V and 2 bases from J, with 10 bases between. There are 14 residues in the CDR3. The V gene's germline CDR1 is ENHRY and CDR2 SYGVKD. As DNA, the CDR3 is TGTGCCATCAGTGACCCCGGACTGCAAGAGACCCAGTACTTC. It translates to CAISDPGLQETQYF.

In DNA form, the CDR3 reads TGTGCCAGCAGCTCTAGGGACAGCTCCTACGAGCAGTACTTC. Protein: CASSSRDSSYEQYF. This chain links TRBV7-9 with TRBJ2-7; 7 bases match TRBD1. V shed 4 bases, J shed 0 bases, and the junction held 3 bases outside the gene matches. Germline loops: CDR1 SEHNR, CDR2 FQNEAQ (reference sequence). The CDR3 has 14 residues.

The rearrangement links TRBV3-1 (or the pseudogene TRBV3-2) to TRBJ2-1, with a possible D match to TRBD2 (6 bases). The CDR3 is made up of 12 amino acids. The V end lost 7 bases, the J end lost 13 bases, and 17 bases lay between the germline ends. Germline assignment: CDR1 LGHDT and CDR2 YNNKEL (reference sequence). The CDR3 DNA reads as TGTGCCAGCACCGGCACGACTAGTTCCCAGTTCTTC. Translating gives CASTGTTSSQFF.

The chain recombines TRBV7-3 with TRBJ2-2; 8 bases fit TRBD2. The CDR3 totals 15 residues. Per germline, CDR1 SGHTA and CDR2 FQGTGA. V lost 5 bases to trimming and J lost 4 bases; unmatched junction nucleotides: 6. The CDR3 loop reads CASSQSGGTTGELFF. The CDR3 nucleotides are TGTGCCAGCAGCCAGAGCGGGGGAACCACCGGGGAGCTGTTTTTT.

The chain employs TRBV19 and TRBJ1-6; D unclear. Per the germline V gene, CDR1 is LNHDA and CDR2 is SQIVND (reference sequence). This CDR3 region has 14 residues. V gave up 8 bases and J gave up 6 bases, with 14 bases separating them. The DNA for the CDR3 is TGTGCCAGTGGGGTAGACGAGGGTAATTCACCCCTCCACTTT. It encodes CASGVDEGNSPLHF. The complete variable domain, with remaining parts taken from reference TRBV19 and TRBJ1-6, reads DGGITQSPKYLFRKEGQNVTLSCEQNLNHDAMYWYRQDPGQGLRLIYYSQIVNDFQKGDIAEGYSVSREKKESFPLTVTSAQKNPTAFYLCASGVDEGNSPLHFGNGTRLTVT.

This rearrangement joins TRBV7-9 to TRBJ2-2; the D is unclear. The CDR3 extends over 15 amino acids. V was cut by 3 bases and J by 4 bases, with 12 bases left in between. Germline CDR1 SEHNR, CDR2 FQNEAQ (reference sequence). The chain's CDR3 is CASSFLQNPTGELFF. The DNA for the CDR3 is TGTGCCAGCAGCTTCTTACAGAACCCCACCGGGGAGCTGTTTTTT.

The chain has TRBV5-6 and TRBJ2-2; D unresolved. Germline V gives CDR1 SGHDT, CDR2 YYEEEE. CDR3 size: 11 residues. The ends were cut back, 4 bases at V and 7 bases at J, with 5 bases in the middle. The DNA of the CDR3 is TGTGCCAGCAGCGTCAGCGGGGAGCTGTTTTTT. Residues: CASSVSGELFF.

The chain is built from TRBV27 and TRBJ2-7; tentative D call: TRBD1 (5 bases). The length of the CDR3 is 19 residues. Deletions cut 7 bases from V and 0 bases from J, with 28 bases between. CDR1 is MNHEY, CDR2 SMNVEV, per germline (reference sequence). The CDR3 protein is CASIAATGWGSTASYEQYF. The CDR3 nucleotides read TGTGCCAGCATCGCTGCCACAGGCTGGGGTTCCACTGCCTCCTACGAGCAGTACTTC.

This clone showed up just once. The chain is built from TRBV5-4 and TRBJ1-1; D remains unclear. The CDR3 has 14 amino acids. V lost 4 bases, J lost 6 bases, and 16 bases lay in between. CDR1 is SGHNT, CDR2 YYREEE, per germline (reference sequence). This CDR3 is CASSPAGGYPEAFF. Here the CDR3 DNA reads TGTGCCAGCAGCCCCGCGGGTGGGTATCCTGAAGCTTTCTTT.

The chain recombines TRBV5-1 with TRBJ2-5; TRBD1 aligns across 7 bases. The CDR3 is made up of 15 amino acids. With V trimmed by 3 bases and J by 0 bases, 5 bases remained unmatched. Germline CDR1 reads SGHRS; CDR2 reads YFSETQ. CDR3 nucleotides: TGCGCCAGCAGCTCCGGGACAGCGTACCAAGAGACCCAGTACTTC. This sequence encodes CASSSGTAYQETQYF.

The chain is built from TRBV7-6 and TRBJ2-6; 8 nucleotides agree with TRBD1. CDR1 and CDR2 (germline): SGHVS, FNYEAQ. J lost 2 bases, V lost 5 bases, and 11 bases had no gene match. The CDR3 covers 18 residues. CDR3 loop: CASSPYLTGAAGANVLTF. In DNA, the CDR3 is TGTGCCAGCAGCCCCTACCTGACAGGGGCGGCTGGGGCCAACGTCCTGACTTTC.

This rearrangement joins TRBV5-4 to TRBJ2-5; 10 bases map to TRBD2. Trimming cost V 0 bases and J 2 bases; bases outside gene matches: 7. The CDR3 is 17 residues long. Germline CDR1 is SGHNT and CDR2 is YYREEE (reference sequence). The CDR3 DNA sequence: TGTGCCAGCAGCTTGGACCCTAGCGGGGGCTTACAAGAGACCCAGTACTTC. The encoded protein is CASSLDPSGGLQETQYF.

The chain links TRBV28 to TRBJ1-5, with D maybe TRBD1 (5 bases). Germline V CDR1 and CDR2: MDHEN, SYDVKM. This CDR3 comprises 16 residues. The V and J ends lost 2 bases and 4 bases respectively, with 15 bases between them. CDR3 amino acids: CASSLVLGDLNQPQHF. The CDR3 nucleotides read TGTGCCAGCAGTTTAGTTTTGGGGGACTTAAATCAGCCCCAGCATTTT.

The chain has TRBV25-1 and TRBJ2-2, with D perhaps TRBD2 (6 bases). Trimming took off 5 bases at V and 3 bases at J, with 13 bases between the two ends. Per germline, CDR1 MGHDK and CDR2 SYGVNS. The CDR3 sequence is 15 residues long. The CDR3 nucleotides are TGTGCCAGCAGTCCTTGGCGGGGTGACACCGGGGAGCTGTTTTTT. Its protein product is CASSPWRGDTGELFF.

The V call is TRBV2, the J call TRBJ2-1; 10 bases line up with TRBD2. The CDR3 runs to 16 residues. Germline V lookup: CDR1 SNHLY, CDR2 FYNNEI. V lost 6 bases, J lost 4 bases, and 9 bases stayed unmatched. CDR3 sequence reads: CASSSPLAGDYNEQFF. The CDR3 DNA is TGTGCCAGCAGCTCCCCCCTAGCGGGGGATTACAATGAGCAGTTCTTC. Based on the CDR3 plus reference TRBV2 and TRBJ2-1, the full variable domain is EPEVTQTPSHQVTQMGQEVILRCVPISNHLYFYWYRQILGQKVEFLVSFYNNEISEKSEIFDDQFSVERPDGSNFTLKIRSTKLEDSAMYFCASSSPLAGDYNEQFFGPGTRLTVL.

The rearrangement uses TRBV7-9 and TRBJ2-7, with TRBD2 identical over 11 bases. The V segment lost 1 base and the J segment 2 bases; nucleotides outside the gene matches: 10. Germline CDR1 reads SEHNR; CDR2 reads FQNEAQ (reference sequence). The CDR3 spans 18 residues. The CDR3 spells CASSLGLAGGPLPYEQYF. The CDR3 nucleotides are TGTGCCAGCAGCTTAGGGCTAGCGGGGGGCCCCCTCCCCTACGAGCAGTACTTC.

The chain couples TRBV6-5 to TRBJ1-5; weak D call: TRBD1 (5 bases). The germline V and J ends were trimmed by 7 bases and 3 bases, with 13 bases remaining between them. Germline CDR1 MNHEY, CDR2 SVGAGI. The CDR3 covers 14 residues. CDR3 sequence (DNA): TGTGCCAGCACCCTTAGACAGCACAATCAGCCCCAGCATTTT. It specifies CASTLRQHNQPQHF.

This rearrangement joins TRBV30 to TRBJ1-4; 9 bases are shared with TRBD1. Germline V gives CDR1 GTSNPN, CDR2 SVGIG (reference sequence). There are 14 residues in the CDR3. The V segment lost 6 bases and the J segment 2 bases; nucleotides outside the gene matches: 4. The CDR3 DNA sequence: TGTGCCTGCTCGACAGGGGGGACTAATGAAAAACTGTTTTTT. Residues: CACSTGGTNEKLFF.